These 22 T cell receptor beta chains originate from one sample sequenced in a study of OX40 agonist ivuxolimab in advanced cancers. The data were produced by immunoSEQ multiplex PCR, yet TCRdb's version contains in-frame clones alone and is incomplete. The sample holds around 46,000 clones, 90% to 95% seen once. Source: CD4+ or CD8+ T cells sorted from blood, taken in a trial of the OX40 agonist ivuxolimab. These receptors came from an adult with an advanced solid tumor such as melanoma, head and neck, liver or kidney cancer.

The chain employs TRBV9 and TRBJ2-4; no definite D call. CDR3 size: 14 residues. The germline V gene encodes CDR1 SGDLS and CDR2 YYNGEE. V was trimmed by 3 bases and J by 1 base, leaving 8 bases between them. The CDR3 loop reads CASSDTVAKNIQYF. CDR3 DNA: TGTGCCAGCAGCGACACGGTGGCCAAAAACATTCAGTACTTC.

The chain carries TRBV5-1 and TRBJ2-1; 7 bases match TRBD1. V was clipped by 0 bases and J by 4 bases; unmatched bases: 7. This CDR3 is built from 16 residues. CDR1 SGHRS and CDR2 YFSETQ come from the germline V gene. CDR3 amino acids: CASSLVATGNYNEQFF. CDR3 in DNA: TGCGCCAGCAGCTTGGTTGCGACAGGGAATTACAATGAGCAGTTCTTC.

The chain has TRBV27 and TRBJ2-7; TRBD2 aligns across 9 bases. CDR3 length: 15 amino acids. The V and J ends lost 5 bases and 2 bases, in that order; junction bases with no gene match: 7. Germline assignment: CDR1 MNHEY and CDR2 SMNVEV (reference sequence). The chain's CDR3 is CASSRLVAGAYEQYF. The CDR3 bases are TGTGCCAGCAGTCGGTTAGTAGCGGGAGCCTACGAGCAGTACTTC.

This chain joins TRBV7-9 and TRBJ1-4; TRBD1 is a possible D gene (5 bases). CDR1 and CDR2 (germline): SEHNR, FQNEAQ (reference sequence). V gave up 5 bases and J gave up 4 bases, with 17 bases separating them. There are 16 residues in the CDR3. As DNA, the CDR3 is TGTGCCAGCAGCGCCGTTGGGACGGCAAATAATGAAAAACTGTTTTTT. Residues: CASSAVGTANNEKLFF.

This chain joins TRBV5-6 and TRBJ2-3, with D possibly being TRBD1 (5 bases). The germline V and J ends were trimmed by 0 bases and 1 base, with 9 bases remaining between them. The CDR3 sequence is 15 residues long. Germline CDR1 is SGHDT and CDR2 is YYEEEE. CDR3 sequence: CASSLEQGGTDTQYF. Written as DNA, the CDR3 is TGTGCCAGCAGCTTGGAGCAGGGCGGCACAGATACGCAGTATTTT.

The chain combines TRBV4-3 with TRBJ2-7, with TRBD2 matching over 13 bases. The CDR3 spans 16 residues. Germline-derived CDR1 and CDR2 are LGHNA and YSLEER. V lost 2 bases to trimming and J lost 4 bases; unmatched junction nucleotides: 5. CDR3: CASSQKGLAGVYEQYF. The CDR3 DNA follows: TGCGCCAGCAGCCAAAAAGGACTAGCGGGAGTTTACGAGCAGTACTTC.

As for this clone: A read error may produce the germline difference seen at one junction end. This chain connects TRBV6-6 to TRBJ2-4; D perhaps matches TRBD2 (5 bases). The CDR3 is 13 amino acids. CDR1 MNHNY and CDR2 SVGAGI come from the germline V gene (reference sequence). The CDR3 sequence is CASSLATGRWRDF. CDR3 DNA sequence: TGTGCCAGCAGTCTAGCTACCGGCCGATGGCGTGACTTC.

The chain recombines TRBV6-6 with TRBJ1-1; D is ambiguous. V lost 1 base and J 3 bases, leaving 3 bases between the germline ends. Per germline, CDR1 MNHNY and CDR2 SVGAGI (reference sequence). This CDR3 comprises 12 residues. CDR3 protein: CASSYWDTEAFF. The CDR3 DNA follows: TGTGCCAGCAGTTACTGGGACACTGAAGCTTTCTTT.

This clone was found a few times. This chain connects TRBV10-3 to TRBJ1-5; D may be TRBD1 (5 bases). The germline CDR1 and CDR2 sequences are ENHRY and SYGVKD. The V and J ends lost 10 bases and 13 bases respectively, with 20 bases between them. This CDR3 spans 12 amino acids. This chain's CDR3 is CATVPLGHIQHF. For the CDR3, the DNA is TGTGCCACCGTCCCATTGGGGCACATACAGCATTTT.

This chain joins TRBV7-8 and TRBJ2-7, with 7 bases aligning to TRBD2. Germline CDR1 is SGHVS and CDR2 is FQNEAQ. CDR3 length: 15 amino acids. Trimming removed 5 bases from V and 0 bases from J; junction bases left unmatched: 7. CDR3 protein: CASSRSGRSSYEQYF. The CDR3 DNA is TGTGCCAGCAGCCGTAGCGGGCGAAGCTCCTACGAGCAGTACTTC.

This clone was counted a single time. The chain combines TRBV2 with TRBJ2-7; D is possibly TRBD1 or TRBD2 (7 bases each). Germline CDR1 reads SNHLY; CDR2 reads FYNNEI. The CDR3 has 14 amino acids. Trimming removed 4 bases at V and 2 bases at J, with 12 bases between. CDR3 protein: CASSGQGGPYEQYF. CDR3 DNA: TGTGCCAGCAGTGGACAGGGAGGGCCCTACGAGCAGTACTTC. The full variable domain, its missing parts supplied by reference TRBV2 and TRBJ2-7, is EPEVTQTPSHQVTQMGQEVILRCVPISNHLYFYWYRQILGQKVEFLVSFYNNEISEKSEIFDDQFSVERPDGSNFTLKIRSTKLEDSAMYFCASSGQGGPYEQYFGPGTRLTVT.

The rearrangement uses TRBV27 and TRBJ1-2; TRBD1 agrees at 8 bases. V was pared by 4 bases and J by 3 bases, with 4 bases of the junction left unmatched. The germline CDR1 and CDR2 sequences are MNHEY and SMNVEV (reference sequence). This CDR3 region has 14 residues. Written as DNA, the CDR3 is TGTGCCAGCAGTTCCCGGACAGGGCACTATGGCTACACCTTC. This translates into CASSSRTGHYGYTF.

The V gene is TRBV28, the J gene TRBJ1-2; 7 bases fit TRBD1. The V segment lost 6 bases and the J segment 3 bases; nucleotides outside the gene matches: 7. Germline V gives CDR1 MDHEN, CDR2 SYDVKM. The CDR3 contains 14 residues. CDR3 in amino acids: CASSLTGTDYGYTF. Here the CDR3 DNA reads TGTGCCAGCAGCTTGACCGGGACAGACTATGGCTACACCTTC.

The chain employs TRBV7-8 and TRBJ1-2; TRBD1 matches at 7 bases. V was pared by 3 bases and J by 10 bases, with 5 bases of the junction left unmatched. The CDR3 consists of 12 residues. The V gene's germline CDR1 is SGHVS and CDR2 FQNEAQ. The chain's CDR3 is CASSFGDSDYTF. CDR3 coding DNA: TGTGCCAGCAGCTTTGGGGACAGTGACTACACCTTC.

The genes are TRBV7-6 and TRBJ1-1; 12 bases line up with TRBD1. The V and J ends lost 5 bases and 8 bases, in that order; junction bases with no gene match: 15. The CDR3 extends over 17 amino acids. CDR1 SGHVS and CDR2 FNYEAQ come from the germline V gene. CDR3 sequence: CASSLTASGTGGAEAFF. The CDR3 coding sequence is TGTGCCAGCAGCCTAACCGCCTCCGGGACAGGGGGCGCGGAAGCTTTCTTT.

V gene TRBV28 combines with J gene TRBJ1-1; TRBD1 aligns across 10 bases. The germline gives CDR1 MDHEN, CDR2 SYDVKM. Trimming took 6 bases from V and 1 from J; bases not matched to a gene: 5. The CDR3 contains 15 residues. CDR3 DNA sequence: TGTGCCAGCAGCCCCGGGACAGGGGAGAACACTGAAGCTTTCTTT. This gives the protein CASSPGTGENTEAFF.

J is TRBJ2-7 and V is TRBV27, with D unresolved. The ends were cut back, 8 bases at V and 2 bases at J, with 16 bases in the middle. Germline lookup yields CDR1 MNHEY and CDR2 SMNVEV (reference sequence). The CDR3 spans 14 residues. CDR3 residues: CASAIYDTTYEQYF. CDR3 nucleotide sequence: TGTGCCAGCGCCATTTATGACACAACCTACGAGCAGTACTTC.

The chain links TRBV19 to TRBJ1-6, with D possibly TRBD1 on 5 matching bases. There are 16 residues in the CDR3. Germline loops: CDR1 LNHDA, CDR2 SQIVND (reference sequence). V was trimmed by 3 bases and J by 6 bases, leaving 15 bases between them. The CDR3 loop is CASSMSTDSFNSPLHF. In nucleotides, the CDR3 is TGTGCCAGTAGTATGTCGACAGACTCTTTTAATTCACCCCTCCACTTT.

V usage is TRBV9 and J usage is TRBJ2-3; no firm D call. Germline V gene data show CDR1 as SGDLS and CDR2 as YYNGEE. CDR3 size: 14 residues. V was shortened by 0 bases and J by 4 bases, with 9 bases between the two germline ends. The DNA of the CDR3 is TGTGCCAGCAGCGTAGGTTCCAGCCCAGATACGCAGTATTTT. It codes for CASSVGSSPDTQYF.

The chain uses TRBV30 and TRBJ2-6; D is uncertain. The CDR3 has 16 amino acids. Germline V lookup: CDR1 GTSNPN, CDR2 SVGIG (reference sequence). V lost 0 bases and J lost 0, with 9 bases in between. The CDR3 DNA sequence: TGTGCCTGGAGTGTACCCAGGCTCTCTGGGGCCAACGTCCTGACTTTC. This sequence encodes CAWSVPRLSGANVLTF.

The chain carries TRBV19 and TRBJ2-1, with 9 bases aligning to TRBD1. V was pared by 2 bases and J by 3 bases, with 2 bases of the junction left unmatched. Germline CDR1 is LNHDA and CDR2 is SQIVND (reference sequence). The CDR3 length is 15 residues. The CDR3 nucleotides read TGTGCCAGTAGTATACAGGGACAGGGCTACAATGAGCAGTTCTTC. It yields the protein CASSIQGQGYNEQFF.

This chain connects TRBV27 to TRBJ2-5; the D is unclear. The CDR3 covers 14 residues. Germline V gene sequence: CDR1 MNHEY, CDR2 SMNVEV (reference sequence). Trimming removed 6 bases at V and 2 bases at J, with 13 bases between. CDR3 nucleotides: TGTGCCAGCAGCTCGCGCCCCTTACAAGAGACCCAGTACTTC. Residues: CASSSRPLQETQYF.